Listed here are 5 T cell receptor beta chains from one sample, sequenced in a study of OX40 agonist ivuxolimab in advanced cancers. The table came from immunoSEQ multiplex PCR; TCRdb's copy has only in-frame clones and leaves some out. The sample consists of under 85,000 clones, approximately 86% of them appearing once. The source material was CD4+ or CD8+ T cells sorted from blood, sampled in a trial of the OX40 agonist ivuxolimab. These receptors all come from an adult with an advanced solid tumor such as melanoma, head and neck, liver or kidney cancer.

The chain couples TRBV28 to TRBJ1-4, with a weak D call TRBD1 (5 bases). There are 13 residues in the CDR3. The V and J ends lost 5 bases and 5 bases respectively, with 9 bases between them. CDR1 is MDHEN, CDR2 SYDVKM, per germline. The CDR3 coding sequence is TGTGCCAGCAGTCCGGGACGGAATGAAAAACTGTTTTTT. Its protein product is CASSPGRNEKLFF.

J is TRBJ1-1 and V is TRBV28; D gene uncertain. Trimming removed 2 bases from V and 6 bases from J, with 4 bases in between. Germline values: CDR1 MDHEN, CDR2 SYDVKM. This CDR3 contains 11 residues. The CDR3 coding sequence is TGTGCCAGCAGTTTAGGCCCTGAAGCTTTCTTT. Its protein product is CASSLGPEAFF.

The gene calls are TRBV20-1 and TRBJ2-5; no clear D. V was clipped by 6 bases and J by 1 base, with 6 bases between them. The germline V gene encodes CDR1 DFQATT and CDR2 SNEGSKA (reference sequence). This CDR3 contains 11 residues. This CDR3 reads CSAGPQETQYF. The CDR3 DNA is TGCAGTGCGGGCCCCCAAGAGACCCAGTACTTC.

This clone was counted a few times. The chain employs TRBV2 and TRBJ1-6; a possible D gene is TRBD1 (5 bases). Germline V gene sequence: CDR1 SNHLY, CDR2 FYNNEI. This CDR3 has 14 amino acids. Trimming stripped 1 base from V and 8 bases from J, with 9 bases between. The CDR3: CASSEVSGYSPLHF. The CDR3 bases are TGTGCCAGCAGTGAAGTGTCAGGGTATTCACCCCTCCACTTT.

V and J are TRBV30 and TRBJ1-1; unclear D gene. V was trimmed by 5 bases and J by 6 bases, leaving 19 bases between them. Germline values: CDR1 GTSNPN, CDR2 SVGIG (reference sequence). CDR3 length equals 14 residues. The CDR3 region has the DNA TGTGCCTGGGGTCGCGATTCGGAGGGCCCTGAAGCTTTCTTT. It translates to CAWGRDSEGPEAFF.